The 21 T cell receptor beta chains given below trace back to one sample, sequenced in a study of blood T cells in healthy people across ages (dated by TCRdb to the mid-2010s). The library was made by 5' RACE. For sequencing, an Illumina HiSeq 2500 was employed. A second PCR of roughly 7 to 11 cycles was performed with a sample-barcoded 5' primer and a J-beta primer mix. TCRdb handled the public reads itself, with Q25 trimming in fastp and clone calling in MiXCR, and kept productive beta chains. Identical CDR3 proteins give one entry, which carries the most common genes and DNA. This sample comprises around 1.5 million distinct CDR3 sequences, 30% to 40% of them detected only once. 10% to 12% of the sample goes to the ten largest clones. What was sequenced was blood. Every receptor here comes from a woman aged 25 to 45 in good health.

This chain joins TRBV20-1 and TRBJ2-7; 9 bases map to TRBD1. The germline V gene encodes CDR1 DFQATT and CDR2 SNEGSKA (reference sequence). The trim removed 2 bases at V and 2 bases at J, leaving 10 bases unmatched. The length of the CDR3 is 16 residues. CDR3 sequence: CSARKFLDRGPYEQYF. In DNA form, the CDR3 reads TGCAGTGCTAGAAAGTTTTTGGACAGGGGCCCCTACGAGCAGTACTTC.

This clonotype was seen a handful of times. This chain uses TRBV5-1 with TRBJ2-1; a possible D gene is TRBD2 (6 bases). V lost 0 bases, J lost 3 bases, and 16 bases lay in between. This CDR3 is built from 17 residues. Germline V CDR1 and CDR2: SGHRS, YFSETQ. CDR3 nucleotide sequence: TGCGCCAGCAGCTTGGGTATCAATAGCGGCGGCTACAATGAGCAGTTCTTC. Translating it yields CASSLGINSGGYNEQFF.

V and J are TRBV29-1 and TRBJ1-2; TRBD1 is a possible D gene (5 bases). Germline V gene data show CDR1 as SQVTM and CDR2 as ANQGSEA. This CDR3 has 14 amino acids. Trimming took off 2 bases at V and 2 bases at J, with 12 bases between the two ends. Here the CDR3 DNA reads TGCAGCGTTGAATACGGGGGTTGGAACTATGGCTACACCTTC. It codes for CSVEYGGWNYGYTF.

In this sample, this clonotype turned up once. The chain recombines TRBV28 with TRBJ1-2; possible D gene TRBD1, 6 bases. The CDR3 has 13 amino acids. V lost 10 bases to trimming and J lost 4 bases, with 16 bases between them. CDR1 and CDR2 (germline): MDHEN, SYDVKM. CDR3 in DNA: TGTGCCACCACAGGGCAGGGACCCTATGGCTACACCTTC. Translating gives CATTGQGPYGYTF.

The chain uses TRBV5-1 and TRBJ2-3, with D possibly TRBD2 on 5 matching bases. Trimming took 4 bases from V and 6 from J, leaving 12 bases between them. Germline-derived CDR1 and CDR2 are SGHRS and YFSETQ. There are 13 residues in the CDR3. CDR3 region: CASSRAPGDTQYF. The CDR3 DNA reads TGCGCCAGCAGCCGAGCCCCGGGGGATACGCAGTATTTT. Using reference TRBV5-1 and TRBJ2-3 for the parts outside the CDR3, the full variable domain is KAGVTQTPRYLIKTRGQQVTLSCSPISGHRSVSWYQQTPGQGLQFLFEYFSETQRNKGNFPGRFSGRQFSNSRSEMNVSTLELGDSALYLCASSRAPGDTQYFGPGTRLTVL.

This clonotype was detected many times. CDR3 loop: CASSLGGAYYEQYF. The CDR3 DNA reads as TGTGCCAGCAGCTTAGGCGGGGCCTACTACGAGCAGTACTTC. The V gene is TRBV7-2, the J gene TRBJ2-7; possible D gene TRBD2, 6 bases. V was trimmed by 1 base and J by 3 bases, leaving 10 bases between them. In germline, CDR1 is SGHTA, CDR2 FQGNSA. This CDR3 has 14 residues.

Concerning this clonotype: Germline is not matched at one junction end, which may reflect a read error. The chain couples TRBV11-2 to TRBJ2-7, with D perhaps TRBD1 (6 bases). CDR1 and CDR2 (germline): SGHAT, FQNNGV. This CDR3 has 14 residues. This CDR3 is CVSSLDRSSYEQYF. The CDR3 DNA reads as TGTGTCAGCAGCTTAGACAGGAGCTCCTACGAGCAGTACTTC.

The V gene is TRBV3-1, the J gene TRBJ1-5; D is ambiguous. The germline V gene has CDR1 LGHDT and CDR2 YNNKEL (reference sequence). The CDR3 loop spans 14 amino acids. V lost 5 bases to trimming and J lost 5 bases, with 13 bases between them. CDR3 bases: TGTGCCAGCAGCTCAGGAGGTTTTTATCAGCCCCAGCATTTT. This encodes CASSSGGFYQPQHF. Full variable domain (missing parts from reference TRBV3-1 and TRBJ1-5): DTAVSQTPKYLVTQMGNDKSIKCEQNLGHDTMYWYKQDSKKFLKIMFSYNNKELIINETVPNRFSPKSPDKAHLNLHINSLELGDSAVYFCASSSGGFYQPQHFGDGTRLSIL.

CDR3 residues: CASRPGQPGIGETQYF. The DNA of the CDR3 is TGTGCCAGCAGACCCGGACAGCCGGGAATTGGAGAGACCCAGTACTTC. The chain is built from TRBV28 and TRBJ2-5; tentative D call: TRBD1 (6 bases). The CDR3 consists of 16 residues. The V gene lost 6 bases and the J gene lost 4 bases, with 21 bases spanning the gap. The germline gives CDR1 MDHEN, CDR2 SYDVKM.

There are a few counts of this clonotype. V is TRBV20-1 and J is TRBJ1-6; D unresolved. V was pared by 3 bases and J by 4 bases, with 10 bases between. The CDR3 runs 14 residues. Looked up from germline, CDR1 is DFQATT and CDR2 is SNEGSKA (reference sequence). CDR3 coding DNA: TGCAGTGCTAGCATGGGAGAATATAATTCACCCCTCCACTTT. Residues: CSASMGEYNSPLHF.

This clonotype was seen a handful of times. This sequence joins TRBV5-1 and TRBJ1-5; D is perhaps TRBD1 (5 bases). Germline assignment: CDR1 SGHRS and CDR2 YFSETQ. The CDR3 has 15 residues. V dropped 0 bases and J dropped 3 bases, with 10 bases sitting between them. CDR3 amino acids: CASSLGAGLNQPQHF. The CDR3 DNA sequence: TGCGCCAGCAGCTTGGGGGCAGGGCTCAATCAGCCCCAGCATTTT.

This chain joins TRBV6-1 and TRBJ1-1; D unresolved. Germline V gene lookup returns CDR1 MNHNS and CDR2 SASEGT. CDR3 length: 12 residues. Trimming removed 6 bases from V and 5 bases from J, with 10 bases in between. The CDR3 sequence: CASRDQGTEAFF. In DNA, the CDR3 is TGTGCCAGCAGGGACCAAGGTACTGAAGCTTTCTTT.

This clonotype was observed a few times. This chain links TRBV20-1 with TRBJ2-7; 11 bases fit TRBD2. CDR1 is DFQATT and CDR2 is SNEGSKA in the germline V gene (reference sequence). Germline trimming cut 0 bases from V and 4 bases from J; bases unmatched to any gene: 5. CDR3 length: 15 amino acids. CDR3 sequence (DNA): TGCAGTGCTAGAGATCAGGCTAGCGGGAGGTACGAGCAGTACTTC. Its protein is CSARDQASGRYEQYF.

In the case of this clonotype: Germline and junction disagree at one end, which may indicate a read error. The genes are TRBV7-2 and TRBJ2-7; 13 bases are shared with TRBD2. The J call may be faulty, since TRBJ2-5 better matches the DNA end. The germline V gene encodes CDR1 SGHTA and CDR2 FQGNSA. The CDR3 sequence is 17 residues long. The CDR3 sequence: CASSPGTSGAVTKTQYF. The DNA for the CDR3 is TGTGCTAGCAGCCCCGGGACTAGCGGGGCGGTTACTAAGACCCAGTACTTC.

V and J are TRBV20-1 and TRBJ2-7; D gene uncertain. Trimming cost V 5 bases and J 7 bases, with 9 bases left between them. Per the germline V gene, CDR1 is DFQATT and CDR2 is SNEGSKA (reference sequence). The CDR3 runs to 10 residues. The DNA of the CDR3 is TGCAGTGCTCCCCTATTGGAGCAGTACTTC. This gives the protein CSAPLLEQYF.

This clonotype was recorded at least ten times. The CDR3 is CAISAGAQRDEQYF. CDR3 DNA sequence: TGTGCCATCAGTGCAGGAGCACAGAGGGACGAGCAGTACTTC. The rearrangement joins TRBV10-3 to TRBJ2-7; a possible D gene is TRBD2 (5 bases). Germline V lookup: CDR1 ENHRY, CDR2 SYGVKD. The CDR3 loop spans 14 amino acids. Trimming pared 4 bases from V and 5 bases from J, leaving 15 bases between.

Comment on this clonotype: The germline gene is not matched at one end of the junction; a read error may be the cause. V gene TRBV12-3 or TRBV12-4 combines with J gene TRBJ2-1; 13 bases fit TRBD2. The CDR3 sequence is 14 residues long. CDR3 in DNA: TGTGCCAGCAATCCGGGACTAGCGGGGAATGAGCGGTTCTTC. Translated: CASNPGLAGNERFF.

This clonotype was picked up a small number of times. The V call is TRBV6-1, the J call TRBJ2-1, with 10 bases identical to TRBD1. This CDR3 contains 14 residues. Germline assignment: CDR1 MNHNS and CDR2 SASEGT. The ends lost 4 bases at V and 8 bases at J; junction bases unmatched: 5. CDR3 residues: CASSVGQGYYEQFF. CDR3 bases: TGTGCCAGCAGTGTGGGACAGGGGTACTATGAGCAGTTCTTC.

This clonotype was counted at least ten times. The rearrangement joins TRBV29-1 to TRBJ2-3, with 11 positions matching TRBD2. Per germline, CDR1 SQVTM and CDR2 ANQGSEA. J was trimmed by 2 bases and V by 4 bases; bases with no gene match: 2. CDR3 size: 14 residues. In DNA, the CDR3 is TGCAGCGTTGGACTAGCGGGAAACACAGATACGCAGTATTTT. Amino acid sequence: CSVGLAGNTDTQYF.

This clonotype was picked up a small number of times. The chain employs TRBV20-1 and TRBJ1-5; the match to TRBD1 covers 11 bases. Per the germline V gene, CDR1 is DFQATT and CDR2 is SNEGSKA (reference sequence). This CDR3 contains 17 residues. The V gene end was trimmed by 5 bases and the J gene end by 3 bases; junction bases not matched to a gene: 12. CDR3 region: CSAGRDRGGSVNQPQHF. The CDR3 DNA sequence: TGCAGTGCTGGCCGGGACAGGGGGGGGTCGGTCAATCAGCCCCAGCATTTT.

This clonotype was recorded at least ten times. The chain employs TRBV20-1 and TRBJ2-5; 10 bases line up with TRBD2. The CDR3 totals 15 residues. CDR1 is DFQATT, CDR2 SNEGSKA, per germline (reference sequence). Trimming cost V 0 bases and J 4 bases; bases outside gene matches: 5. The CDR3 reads CSARDGAGGRETQYF. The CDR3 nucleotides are TGCAGTGCTAGAGACGGAGCGGGGGGGCGAGAGACCCAGTACTTC.